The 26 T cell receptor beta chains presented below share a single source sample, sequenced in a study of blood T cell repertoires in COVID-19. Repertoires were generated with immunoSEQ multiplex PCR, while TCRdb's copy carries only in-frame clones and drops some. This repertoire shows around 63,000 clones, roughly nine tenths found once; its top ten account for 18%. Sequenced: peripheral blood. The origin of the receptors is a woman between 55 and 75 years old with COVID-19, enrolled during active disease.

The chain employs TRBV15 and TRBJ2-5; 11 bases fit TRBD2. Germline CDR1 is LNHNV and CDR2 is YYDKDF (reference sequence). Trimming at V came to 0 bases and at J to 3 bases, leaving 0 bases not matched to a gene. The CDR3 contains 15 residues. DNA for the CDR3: TGTGCCACCAGCAGAGAACTAGCGGGAGAAGAGACCCAGTACTTC. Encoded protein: CATSRELAGEETQYF.

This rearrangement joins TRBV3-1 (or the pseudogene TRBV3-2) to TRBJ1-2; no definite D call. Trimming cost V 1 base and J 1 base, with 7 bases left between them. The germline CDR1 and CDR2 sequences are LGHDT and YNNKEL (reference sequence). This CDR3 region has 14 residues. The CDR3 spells CASSQGASNYGYTF. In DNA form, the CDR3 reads TGTGCCAGCAGCCAAGGGGCAAGTAACTATGGCTACACCTTC.

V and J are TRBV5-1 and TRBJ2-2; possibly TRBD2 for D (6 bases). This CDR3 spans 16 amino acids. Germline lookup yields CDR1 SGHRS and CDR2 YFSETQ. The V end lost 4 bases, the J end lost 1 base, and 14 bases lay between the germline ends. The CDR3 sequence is CASSLEPGLNTGELFF. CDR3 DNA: TGCGCCAGCAGCCTTGAGCCGGGACTGAACACCGGGGAGCTGTTTTTT.

The CDR3 DNA follows: TGTGCCAGCAGCCAAGACCCCTGGACTAGCGGGAGGGCCCTCGAGACCCAGTACTTC. As protein: CASSQDPWTSGRALETQYF. The chain recombines TRBV4-2 with TRBJ2-5, with TRBD2 matching over 15 bases. V dropped 0 bases and J dropped 5; count of bases not matched to a gene: 10. The CDR3 extends over 19 amino acids. Germline CDR1 reads LGHNA; CDR2 reads YNFKEQ.

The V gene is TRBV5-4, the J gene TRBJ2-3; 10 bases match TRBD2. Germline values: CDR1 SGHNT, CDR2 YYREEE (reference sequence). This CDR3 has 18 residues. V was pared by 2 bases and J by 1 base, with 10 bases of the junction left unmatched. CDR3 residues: CASSFPLAGVGGTDTQYF. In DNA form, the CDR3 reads TGTGCCAGCAGCTTCCCGCTAGCGGGAGTAGGGGGCACAGATACGCAGTATTTT.

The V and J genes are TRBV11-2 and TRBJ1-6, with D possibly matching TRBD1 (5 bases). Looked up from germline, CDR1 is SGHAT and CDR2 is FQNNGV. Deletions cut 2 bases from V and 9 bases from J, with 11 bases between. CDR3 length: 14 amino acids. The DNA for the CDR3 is TGTGCCAGCAGCTTATCTCTGACAGCTTCACCCCTCCACTTT. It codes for CASSLSLTASPLHF.

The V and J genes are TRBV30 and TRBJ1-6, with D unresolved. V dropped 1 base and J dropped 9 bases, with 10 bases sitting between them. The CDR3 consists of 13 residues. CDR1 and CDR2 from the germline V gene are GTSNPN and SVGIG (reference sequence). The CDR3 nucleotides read TGTGCCTGGAGTGGGAGGAATGGTTCACCCCTCCACTTT. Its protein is CAWSGRNGSPLHF.

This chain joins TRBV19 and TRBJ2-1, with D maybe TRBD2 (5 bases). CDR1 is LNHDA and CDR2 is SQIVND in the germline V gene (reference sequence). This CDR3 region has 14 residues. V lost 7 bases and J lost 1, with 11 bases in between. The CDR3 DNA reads TGTGCCAGTAATGAGGGCGAGTCCTACAATGAGCAGTTCTTC. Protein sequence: CASNEGESYNEQFF.

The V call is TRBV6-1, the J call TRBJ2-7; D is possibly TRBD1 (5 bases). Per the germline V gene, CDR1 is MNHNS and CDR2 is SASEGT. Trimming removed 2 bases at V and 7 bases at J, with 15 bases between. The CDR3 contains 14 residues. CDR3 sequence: CASSEQTRAGEQYF. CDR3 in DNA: TGTGCCAGCAGTGAACAGACCAGGGCAGGGGAGCAGTACTTC.

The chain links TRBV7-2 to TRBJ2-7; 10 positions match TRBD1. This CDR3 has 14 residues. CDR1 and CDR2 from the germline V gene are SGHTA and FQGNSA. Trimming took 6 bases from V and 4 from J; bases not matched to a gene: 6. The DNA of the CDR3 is TGTGCCAGCAGGACACCGGGACAGGGGTACGAGCAGTACTTC. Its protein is CASRTPGQGYEQYF.

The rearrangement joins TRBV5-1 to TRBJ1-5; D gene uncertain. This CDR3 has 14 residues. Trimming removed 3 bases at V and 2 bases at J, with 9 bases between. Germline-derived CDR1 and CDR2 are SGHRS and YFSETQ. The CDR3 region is CASSSSLGNQPQHF. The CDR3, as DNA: TGCGCCAGCAGCTCGAGCTTAGGCAATCAGCCCCAGCATTTT.

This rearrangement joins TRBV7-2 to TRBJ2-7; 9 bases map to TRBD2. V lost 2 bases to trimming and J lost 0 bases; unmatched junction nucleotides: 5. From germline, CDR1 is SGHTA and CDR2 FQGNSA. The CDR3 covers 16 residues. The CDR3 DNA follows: TGTGCCAGCAGCTTAACCCTAGCGGGACCCTCCTACGAGCAGTACTTC. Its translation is CASSLTLAGPSYEQYF.

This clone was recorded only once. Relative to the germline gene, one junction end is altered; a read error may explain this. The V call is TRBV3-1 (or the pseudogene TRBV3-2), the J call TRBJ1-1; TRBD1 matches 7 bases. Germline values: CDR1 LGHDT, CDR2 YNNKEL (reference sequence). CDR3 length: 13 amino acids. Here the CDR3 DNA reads TGTGCCAGCAGCCTTCAACAGGGGACTGTAGCTTTCTTT. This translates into CASSLQQGTVAFF.

The CDR3 nucleotides read TGTGCCAGTACCTGGGACAGGGGGCCGATTCAGCCCCAGCATTTT. This sequence encodes CASTWDRGPIQPQHF. This chain joins TRBV19 and TRBJ1-5; 12 positions agree with TRBD1. The trim removed 7 bases at V and 6 bases at J, leaving 7 bases unmatched. The germline gives CDR1 LNHDA, CDR2 SQIVND (reference sequence). The length of the CDR3 is 15 residues.

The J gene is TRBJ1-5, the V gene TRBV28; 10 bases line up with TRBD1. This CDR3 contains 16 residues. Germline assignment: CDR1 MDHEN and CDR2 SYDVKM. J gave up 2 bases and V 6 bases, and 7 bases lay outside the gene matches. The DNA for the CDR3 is TGTGCCAGCAGACTCCAGACAGGGGGCGGCAATCAGCCCCAGCATTTT. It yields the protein CASRLQTGGGNQPQHF. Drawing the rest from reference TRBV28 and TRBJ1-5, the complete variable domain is DVKVTQSSRYLVKRTGEKVFLECVQDMDHENMFWYRQDPGLGLRLIYFSYDVKMKEKGDIPEGYSVSREKKERFSLILESASTNQTSMYLCASRLQTGGGNQPQHFGDGTRLSIL.

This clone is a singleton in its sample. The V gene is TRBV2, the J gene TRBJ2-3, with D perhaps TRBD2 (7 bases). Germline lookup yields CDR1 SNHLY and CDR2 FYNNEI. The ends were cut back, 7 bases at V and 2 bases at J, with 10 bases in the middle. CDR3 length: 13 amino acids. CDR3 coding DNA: TGTGCCAGCAAGGGGGGGATCACAGATACGCAGTATTTT. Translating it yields CASKGGITDTQYF.

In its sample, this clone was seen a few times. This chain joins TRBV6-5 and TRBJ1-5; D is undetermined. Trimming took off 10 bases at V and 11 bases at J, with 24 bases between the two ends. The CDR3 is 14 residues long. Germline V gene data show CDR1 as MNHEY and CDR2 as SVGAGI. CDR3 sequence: CATLWELSSRSQHF. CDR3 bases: TGTGCCACCCTCTGGGAGCTCAGCTCTAGGTCCCAGCATTTT.

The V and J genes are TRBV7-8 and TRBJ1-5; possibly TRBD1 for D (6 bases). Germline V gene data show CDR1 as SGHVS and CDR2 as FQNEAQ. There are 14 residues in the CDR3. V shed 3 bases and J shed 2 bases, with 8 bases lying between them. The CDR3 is CASSLAGGNQPQHF. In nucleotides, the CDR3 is TGTGCCAGCAGCTTGGCAGGGGGCAATCAGCCCCAGCATTTT.

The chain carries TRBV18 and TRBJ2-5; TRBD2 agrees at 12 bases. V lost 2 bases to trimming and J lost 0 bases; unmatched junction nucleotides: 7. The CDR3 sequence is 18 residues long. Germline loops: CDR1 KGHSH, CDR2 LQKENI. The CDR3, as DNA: TGTGCCAGCTCACCATCAGGACTAGCGGGAATACACCAAGAGACCCAGTACTTC. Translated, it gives CASSPSGLAGIHQETQYF.

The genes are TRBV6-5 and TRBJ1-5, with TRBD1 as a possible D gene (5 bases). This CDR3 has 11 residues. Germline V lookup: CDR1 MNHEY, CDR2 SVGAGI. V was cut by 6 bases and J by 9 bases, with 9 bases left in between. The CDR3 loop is CASSGGTPQHF. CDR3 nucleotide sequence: TGTGCCAGCAGCGGAGGGACGCCCCAGCATTTT.

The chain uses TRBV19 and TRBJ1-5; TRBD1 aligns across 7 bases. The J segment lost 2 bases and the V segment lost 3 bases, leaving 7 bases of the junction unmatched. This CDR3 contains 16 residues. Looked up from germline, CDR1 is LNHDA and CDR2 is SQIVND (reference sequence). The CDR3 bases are TGTGCCAGTAGTATCCAACAGGGGAAAGGCAATCAGCCCCAGCATTTT. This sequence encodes CASSIQQGKGNQPQHF.

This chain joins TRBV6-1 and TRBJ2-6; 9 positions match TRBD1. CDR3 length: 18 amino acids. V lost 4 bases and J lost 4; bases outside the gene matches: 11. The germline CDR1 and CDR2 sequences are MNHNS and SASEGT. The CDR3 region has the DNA TGTGCCAGCAGTGTACAAACAGGGGGCCCTATCGGGGCCAACGTCCTGACTTTC. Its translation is CASSVQTGGPIGANVLTF.

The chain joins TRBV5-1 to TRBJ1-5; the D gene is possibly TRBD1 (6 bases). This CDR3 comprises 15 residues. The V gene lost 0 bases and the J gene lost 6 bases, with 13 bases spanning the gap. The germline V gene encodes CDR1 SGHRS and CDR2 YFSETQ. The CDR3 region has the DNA TGCGCCAGCAGCTTGGGCAGGGGCGTCGGTCAGCCCCAGCATTTT. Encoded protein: CASSLGRGVGQPQHF.

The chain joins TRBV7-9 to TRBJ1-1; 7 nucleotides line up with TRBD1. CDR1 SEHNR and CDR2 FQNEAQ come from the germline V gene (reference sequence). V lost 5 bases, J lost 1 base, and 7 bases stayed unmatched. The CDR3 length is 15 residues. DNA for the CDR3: TGTGCCAGCAGCCCATGGACAGGCCGGAACACTGAAGCTTTCTTT. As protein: CASSPWTGRNTEAFF.

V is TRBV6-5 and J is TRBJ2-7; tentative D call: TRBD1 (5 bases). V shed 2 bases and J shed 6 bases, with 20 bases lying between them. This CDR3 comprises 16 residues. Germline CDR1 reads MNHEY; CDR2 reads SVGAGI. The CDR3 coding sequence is TGTGCCAGCAGTTACCGGCAGGGTCCCTTCCCGCTCGAGCAGTACTTC. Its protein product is CASSYRQGPFPLEQYF.

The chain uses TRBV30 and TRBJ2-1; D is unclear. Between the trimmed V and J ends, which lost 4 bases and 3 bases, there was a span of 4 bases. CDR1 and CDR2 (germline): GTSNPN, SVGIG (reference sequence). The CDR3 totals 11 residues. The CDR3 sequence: CAWTDYNEQFF. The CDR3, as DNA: TGTGCCTGGACAGACTACAATGAGCAGTTCTTC.